This T cell receptor beta chain derives from a study of cytomegalovirus exposure and HLA in healthy donors. Study details: As released early, the data held some 85 million unique TCRs from HLA-typed donors. Study results and limitations: Analysis was performed later, and it showed HLA-associated TCR beta chains to be more clonally expanded than equally common others. The investigators catalogued 164 TCR beta chains as cytomegalovirus-associated.

PCR primers comprised 60 Vbeta and 13 Jbeta primers. Measured with immunoSEQ multiplex PCR; TCRdb has only the in-frame clones, and not every one. The repertoire consists of around 140,000 clones, with 75% occurring once and the leading ten covering around 3.4%. CDR1 and CDR2 (germline): MNHEY, SVGAGI. The CDR3 spans 14 residues. V was pared by 6 bases and J by 4 bases, with 15 bases between. This clone was recorded once. The antigen is unknown. The rearrangement joins TRBV6-5 to TRBJ1-1, with D possibly being TRBD1 (6 bases). Sequencing input: PBMCs. The receptor was derived from a man in his forties in good health and CMV-seronegative. This CDR3 reads CASSQTGLATEAFF. The CDR3 coding sequence is TGTGCCAGCAGCCAAACAGGGCTGGCCACTGAAGCTTTCTTT.